The 31 T cell receptor beta chains presented below share a single source sample, sequenced in a study of regulatory T cells in long-lasting Graves disease. As for time point: newly diagnosed GD, antithyroid drugs for less than 3 months. PBMC RNA served as the TCR library source. iRepertoire HTBI primers and Arm-PCR of CDR3 regions built TCR beta libraries. Via MiXCR, TCRdb re-called the multiplex PCR reads, giving one row per CDR3 protein. The sample holds approximately 470,000 distinct CDR3 sequences, around 15% seen once. The data also belong to a second study, concerning T cells in Graves' hyperthyroidism and ophthalmopathy.

Material: peripheral blood mononuclear cells (PBMCs), obtained at new diagnosis, from a patient treated with antithyroid drugs. The receptors come from a man aged 40-49 years with Graves disease.

V and J are TRBV15 and TRBJ2-7, with 9 bases fitting TRBD1. Trimming removed 4 bases from V and 1 base from J; junction bases left unmatched: 2. The CDR3 length is 14 residues. Germline V gives CDR1 LNHNV, CDR2 YYDKDF (reference sequence). DNA for the CDR3: TGTGCCACCAGCATGGACAGGGGTTCCTACGAGCAGTACTTC. It encodes CATSMDRGSYEQYF.

The J gene is TRBJ2-7, the V gene TRBV12-3 or TRBV12-4; 7 bases agree with TRBD1. The J segment lost 6 bases and the V segment lost 11 bases, leaving 13 bases of the junction unmatched. This CDR3 is 13 amino acids long. The CDR3 DNA sequence: TGTGCCTCAAAGACAGGGCCCCTTGGCGAGCAGTACTTC. This encodes CASKTGPLGEQYF.

The sample holds many counts of this clonotype. The chain carries TRBV3-1 and TRBJ2-1; D possibly corresponds to TRBD2 (5 bases). V lost 3 bases, J lost 0 bases, and 12 bases lay in between. CDR1 is LGHDT, CDR2 YNNKEL, per germline (reference sequence). The CDR3 spans 16 residues. The CDR3 spells CASSQIASFSYNEQFF. The CDR3 bases are TGTGCCAGCAGCCAGATCGCTAGCTTCTCCTACAATGAGCAGTTCTTC.

This clonotype has a count of ten or more. The chain's CDR3 is CASSSRARNNEQFF. The CDR3 DNA reads TGCGCCAGCAGCTCTCGCGCCAGGAACAATGAGCAGTTCTTC. The chain has TRBV5-1 and TRBJ2-1; no firm D call. V was clipped by 3 bases and J by 5 bases, with 12 bases between them. This CDR3 spans 14 amino acids. Germline CDR1 and CDR2: SGHRS and YFSETQ.

The chain employs TRBV24-1 and TRBJ2-1; the D call may be TRBD1 or TRBD2 (5 bases each). In germline, CDR1 is KGHDR, CDR2 SFDVKD. This CDR3 is 12 amino acids long. The V end lost 3 bases, the J end lost 15 bases, and 14 bases lay between the germline ends. The CDR3 is CATSDAGAEMFF. The CDR3 DNA sequence: TGTGCCACCAGTGATGCCGGGGCCGAGATGTTCTTC.

This clonotype has ten or more counts. The final CDR3 position lacks the conserved phenylalanine or tryptophan, pointing to a likely read error. The DNA is omitted, as the CDR3 cannot be located on it reliably, and the CDR3 follows TCRdb's listing. The V and J genes are TRBV2 and TRBJ2-4; the tabulated D call, TRBD2, remains unverified against the DNA. The CDR3 spans 14 amino acids, including both terminal residues. The germline V gene encodes CDR1 SNHLY and CDR2 FYNNEI. This CDR3 is CASSEIHEGGPDML.

The V gene is TRBV6-2 or TRBV6-3, the J gene TRBJ2-2, with 7 bases lining up with TRBD1. Trimming took 2 bases from V and 5 from J; bases not matched to a gene: 5. The CDR3 runs to 15 residues. From germline, CDR1 is MNHEY and CDR2 SVGEGT. This CDR3 reads CASSYKPRGTGELFF. Written as DNA, the CDR3 is TGTGCCAGCAGTTACAAGCCCAGGGGGACCGGGGAGCTGTTTTTT.

In this sample, this clonotype turned up many times. The gene calls are TRBV28 and TRBJ2-7; D is perhaps TRBD1 or TRBD2 (7 bases each). V shed 7 bases and J shed 0 bases, with 19 bases lying between them. The germline gives CDR1 MDHEN, CDR2 SYDVKM. This CDR3 has 16 amino acids. Here the CDR3 DNA reads TGTGCCAGCACCTTGGGGAGGGGGCGATTCTCCTACGAGCAGTACTTC. This sequence encodes CASTLGRGRFSYEQYF.

This clonotype was picked up many times. This chain joins TRBV7-9 and TRBJ2-7; no reliable D call. CDR1 and CDR2 from the germline V gene are SEHNR and FQNEAQ (reference sequence). V was shortened by 5 bases and J by 2 bases, with 10 bases between the two germline ends. The CDR3 totals 13 residues. CDR3 sequence: CASSGRAAYEQYF. The CDR3 DNA is TGTGCCAGCAGCGGACGGGCAGCCTACGAGCAGTACTTC.

The table lists this clonotype with many counts. The chain is built from TRBV6-1 and TRBJ2-5, with 13 bases matching TRBD2. Germline-derived CDR1 and CDR2 are MNHNS and SASEGT. CDR3 size: 16 residues. V was pared by 7 bases and J by 2 bases, with 7 bases of the junction left unmatched. The CDR3 loop reads CASNFPGLAGQETQYF. As DNA, the CDR3 is TGTGCCAGCAATTTTCCGGGACTAGCGGGACAAGAGACCCAGTACTTC.

At least ten counts were recorded for this clonotype. This rearrangement joins TRBV25-1 to TRBJ2-1; D call uncertain. Trimming pared 2 bases from V and 7 bases from J, leaving 15 bases between. Germline V gives CDR1 MGHDK, CDR2 SYGVNS. This CDR3 contains 15 residues. CDR3 in DNA: TGTGCCAGCAGTGAAGAGGCATTCACGCGAAATGAGCAGTTCTTC. It is translated as CASSEEAFTRNEQFF.

This clonotype occurred many times. The rearrangement joins TRBV7-8 to TRBJ1-1; 8 bases are shared with TRBD1. Trimming at V came to 2 bases and at J to 10 bases, leaving 6 bases not matched to a gene. From germline, CDR1 is SGHVS and CDR2 FQNEAQ. This CDR3 comprises 13 residues. This CDR3 reads CASSLTPGTGAFF. CDR3 bases: TGTGCCAGCAGCTTAACCCCCGGGACAGGAGCTTTCTTT.

There are a few counts of this clonotype. The rearrangement links TRBV6-1 to TRBJ2-2; D call uncertain. The germline CDR1 and CDR2 sequences are MNHNS and SASEGT. The CDR3 covers 13 residues. The ends were cut back, 6 bases at V and 6 bases at J, with 11 bases in the middle. The CDR3 DNA is TGTGCCAGCAGAACGCATGACGCCGGGGAGCTGTTTTTT. Translation: CASRTHDAGELFF.

This clonotype was seen repeatedly, ten times or more. The V call is TRBV2, the J call TRBJ2-2; no definite D call. Per germline, CDR1 SNHLY and CDR2 FYNNEI. V gave up 3 bases and J gave up 0 bases, with 14 bases separating them. The CDR3 has 17 residues. The CDR3 here is CASSDVSASANTGELFF. The CDR3 nucleotides read TGTGCCAGCAGTGACGTTTCAGCCAGCGCGAACACCGGGGAGCTGTTTTTT.

This clonotype was counted ten times or more. At one end, the junction sequence differs from germline, possibly due to a read error. V is TRBV5-1 and J is TRBJ2-7; D possibly matches TRBD1 or TRBD2 (5 bases each). The CDR3 runs to 14 residues. CDR1 SGHRS and CDR2 YFSETQ come from the germline V gene. CDR3 sequence reads: CASSLAGASYEQYF. Written as DNA, the CDR3 is TGTGCCAGCAGTTTAGCCGGGGCAAGCTACGAGCAGTACTTC.

This clonotype has more than one count but fewer than ten. This chain joins TRBV7-3 and TRBJ2-1, with 7 bases identical to TRBD2. The germline CDR1 and CDR2 sequences are SGHTA and FQGTGA. The CDR3 length is 14 residues. V was pared by 2 bases and J by 9 bases, with 7 bases of the junction left unmatched. The CDR3 DNA follows: TGTGCCAGCAGCTTAGGGGCGGGAGCGGTTGAGCAGTTCTTC. Translating it yields CASSLGAGAVEQFF.

This clonotype was counted ten times or more. V usage is TRBV3-1 and J usage is TRBJ2-1; D gene ambiguous. Germline CDR1 LGHDT, CDR2 YNNKEL (reference sequence). The CDR3 length is 13 residues. The V and J ends lost 6 bases and 3 bases respectively, with 9 bases between them. CDR3: CASSKNNYNEQFF. The CDR3 DNA follows: TGTGCCAGCAGTAAAAACAACTACAATGAGCAGTTCTTC.

There are a few counts of this clonotype. V gene TRBV10-2 combines with J gene TRBJ2-7, with TRBD1 identical over 9 bases. CDR1 is WSHSY and CDR2 is SAAADI in the germline V gene. The CDR3 contains 15 residues. V was pared by 8 bases and J by 5 bases, with 13 bases of the junction left unmatched. CDR3 bases: TGCGCCAGCTTGGGTTTATCGGGACAGGGTAACGAGCAGTACTTC. It yields the protein CASLGLSGQGNEQYF.

This chain joins TRBV27 and TRBJ2-7, with 8 bases matching TRBD1. CDR1 and CDR2 (germline): MNHEY, SMNVEV (reference sequence). The CDR3 has 15 residues. V lost 4 bases, J lost 2 bases, and 7 bases stayed unmatched. CDR3 sequence (DNA): TGTGCCAGCAGTTCCCCGGACAGGGCGGCCTACGAGCAGTACTTC. This gives the protein CASSSPDRAAYEQYF.

This clonotype was observed many times. The V and J genes are TRBV5-1 and TRBJ2-5; possibly TRBD1 or TRBD2 for D (6 bases each). The CDR3 sequence is 13 residues long. Per germline, CDR1 SGHRS and CDR2 YFSETQ. Trimming took off 4 bases at V and 3 bases at J, with 10 bases between the two ends. CDR3 DNA sequence: TGCGCCAGCAGCCGGAGGGGGGAAGAGACCCAGTACTTC. As protein: CASSRRGEETQYF. Based on the CDR3 plus reference TRBV5-1 and TRBJ2-5, the full variable domain is KAGVTQTPRYLIKTRGQQVTLSCSPISGHRSVSWYQQTPGQGLQFLFEYFSETQRNKGNFPGRFSGRQFSNSRSEMNVSTLELGDSALYLCASSRRGEETQYFGPGTRLLVL.

This clonotype was seen many times. V is TRBV12-3 or TRBV12-4 and J is TRBJ1-2; D is perhaps TRBD1 (6 bases). Between the trimmed V and J ends, which lost 1 base and 7 bases, there was a span of 13 bases. This CDR3 spans 14 amino acids. This chain's CDR3 is CASSLEQGTSGYTF. The DNA of the CDR3 is TGTGCCAGCAGTTTAGAACAGGGTACAAGTGGCTACACCTTC.

The chain combines TRBV19 with TRBJ1-5; perhaps TRBD1 as D (6 bases). Trimming cost V 9 bases and J 2 bases, with 11 bases left between them. This CDR3 has 13 amino acids. The germline V gene encodes CDR1 LNHDA and CDR2 SQIVND (reference sequence). CDR3 residues: CASSDRRNQPQHF. CDR3 bases: TGTGCCAGCTCAGACAGGCGCAATCAGCCCCAGCATTTT.

As for this clonotype: A much larger clone lies a single base off, so this may be a read error. The chain uses TRBV28 and TRBJ2-3, with TRBD1 as a possible D gene (5 bases). The CDR3 sequence is 14 residues long. The V end was cut by 8 bases, the J end by 4 bases, with 16 bases between. Germline loops: CDR1 MDHEN, CDR2 SYDVKM. As DNA, the CDR3 is TGTGCCAGCCCATGGGCAGGGAAGGCAGATACGCAGTATTTT. Translated: CASPWAGKADTQYF.

There are many counts of this clonotype. The chain has TRBV12-3 or TRBV12-4 and TRBJ2-1; D is undetermined. Trimming removed 5 bases at V and 2 bases at J, with 10 bases between. The length of the CDR3 is 14 residues. In DNA, the CDR3 is TGTGCCAGCAGTCGTAAGGTTCCCTACAATGAGCAGTTCTTC. Translating it yields CASSRKVPYNEQFF.

This clonotype occurred many times. The chain combines TRBV28 with TRBJ1-1, with D maybe TRBD1 (6 bases). The germline V gene encodes CDR1 MDHEN and CDR2 SYDVKM. CDR3 length equals 13 residues. Trimming left V 7 bases short and J 1 base short, with 10 bases between. The CDR3 region is CASTGTPNTEAFF. CDR3 DNA: TGTGCCAGCACCGGGACACCGAACACTGAAGCTTTCTTT.

CDR3 loop: CASSMRGSDVQYF. Here the CDR3 DNA reads TGTGCCAGCAGCATGCGGGGATCTGATGTGCAGTACTTC. V is TRBV5-5 and J is TRBJ2-7; tentatively, D is TRBD2 (6 bases). V lost 4 bases, J lost 9 bases, and 17 bases lay in between. This CDR3 has 13 residues. CDR1 and CDR2 from the germline V gene are SGHKS and YYEKEE (reference sequence). The whole variable domain, filled in from reference TRBV5-5 and TRBJ2-7, reads DAGVTQSPTHLIKTRGQQVTLRCSPISGHKSVSWYQQVLGQGPQFIFQYYEKEERGRGNFPDRFSARQFPNYSSELNVNALLLGDSALYLCASSMRGSDVQYFGPGTRLTVT.

V gene TRBV5-1 combines with J gene TRBJ2-7; D is possibly TRBD2 (6 bases). Trimming removed 5 bases from V and 0 bases from J, with 15 bases in between. CDR1 and CDR2 from the germline V gene are SGHRS and YFSETQ. The length of the CDR3 is 15 residues. The CDR3 reads CASSWDSQSSYEQYF. The CDR3 DNA reads TGCGCCAGCAGTTGGGACTCTCAAAGCTCCTACGAGCAGTACTTC.

The chain is built from TRBV20-1 and TRBJ2-1, with D hard to call. CDR3 length: 17 residues. V lost 0 bases and J lost 0, with 15 bases in between. Germline assignment: CDR1 DFQATT and CDR2 SNEGSKA (reference sequence). This chain's CDR3 is CSARDSRPQSSYNEQFF. CDR3 DNA: TGCAGTGCTAGAGATAGCCGGCCCCAGAGCTCCTACAATGAGCAGTTCTTC.

This clonotype was found many times. The CDR3, as DNA: TGTGCCAGCAGCGTTGCAGGGGCCGGGGAGCTGTTTTTT. It yields the protein CASSVAGAGELFF. J is TRBJ2-2 and V is TRBV7-3, with a weak D call TRBD1 (6 bases). This CDR3 region has 13 residues. Germline assignment: CDR1 SGHTA and CDR2 FQGTGA. Trimming took 5 bases from V and 6 from J, leaving 10 bases between them.

Ten or more counts support this clonotype. This chain uses TRBV7-9 with TRBJ2-1; D is undetermined. This CDR3 comprises 12 residues. Trimming shortened V by 4 bases and J by 6 bases, and 7 bases separated the two germline ends. Germline values: CDR1 SEHNR, CDR2 FQNEAQ (reference sequence). In DNA form, the CDR3 reads TGTGCCAGCAGCTCCGTCGCCAATGAGCAGTTCTTC. This encodes CASSSVANEQFF.

This clonotype turned up a few times. The rearrangement uses TRBV28 and TRBJ1-2, with 10 bases lining up with TRBD1. Trimming cost V 6 bases and J 8 bases; bases outside gene matches: 6. Per the germline V gene, CDR1 is MDHEN and CDR2 is SYDVKM. This CDR3 has 13 amino acids. DNA of the CDR3: TGTGCCAGCAGGGGACAGGGGATCGAGGGCTACACCTTC. The encoded protein is CASRGQGIEGYTF.